Presented here are 15 T cell receptor beta chains from one specimen sequenced in a study of blood T cell repertoires in COVID-19. Sequencing was performed with immunoSEQ multiplex PCR; in TCRdb, only in-frame clones are kept and a portion is missing. Here the sample spans some 100,000 clones, 80% to 90% being singletons. Sequenced material: peripheral blood. The receptors shown here come from a woman aged 70-85 years with acute or convalescent COVID-19.

This clone was seen just once. This chain joins TRBV28 and TRBJ2-1, with a possible D match to TRBD2 (6 bases). The CDR3 length is 13 residues. From germline, CDR1 is MDHEN and CDR2 SYDVKM. V was pared by 3 bases and J by 9 bases, with 12 bases between. The CDR3 is CASSFPSVGEQFF. CDR3 nucleotides: TGTGCCAGCAGTTTTCCTAGCGTCGGTGAGCAGTTCTTC.

The CDR3 protein is CASSQVGGNEQYF. CDR3 sequence (DNA): TGCGCCAGCAGCCAAGTCGGGGGAAACGAGCAGTACTTC. The V gene is TRBV4-1, the J gene TRBJ2-7; TRBD2 might be the D (6 bases). The CDR3 has 13 amino acids. Between the trimmed V and J ends, which lost 1 base and 5 bases, there was a span of 9 bases. The germline CDR1 and CDR2 sequences are MGHRA and YSYEKL.

The chain joins TRBV7-6 to TRBJ2-1; D gene ambiguous. The CDR3 totals 13 residues. CDR1 is SGHVS and CDR2 is FNYEAQ in the germline V gene. Trimming removed 1 base at V and 10 bases at J, with 11 bases between. The CDR3 DNA follows: TGTGCCAGCAGCTTAGATTGGTCTACGGAGCAGTTCTTC. This gives the protein CASSLDWSTEQFF. The whole variable domain, remainder taken from reference TRBV7-6 and TRBJ2-1, is GAGVSQSPRYKVTKRGQDVALRCDPISGHVSLYWYRQALGQGPEFLTYFNYEAQQDKSGLPNDRFSAERPEGSISTLTIQRTEQRDSAMYRCASSLDWSTEQFFGPGTRLTVL.

The rearrangement joins TRBV19 to TRBJ2-5; no clear D. The CDR3 has 14 amino acids. The V end lost 3 bases, the J end lost 4 bases, and 12 bases lay between the germline ends. Germline values: CDR1 LNHDA, CDR2 SQIVND (reference sequence). CDR3 sequence reads: CASSIRPGSETQYF. CDR3 nucleotides: TGTGCCAGTAGTATTAGGCCGGGTTCAGAGACCCAGTACTTC.

The rearrangement links TRBV4-1 to TRBJ2-4; D is unclear. This CDR3 is 14 amino acids long. V was trimmed by 0 bases and J by 8 bases, leaving 11 bases between them. From germline, CDR1 is MGHRA and CDR2 YSYEKL. Here the CDR3 DNA reads TGCGCCAGCAGCCAAGAAAATCCCCGGGACATTCAGTACTTC. The encoded protein is CASSQENPRDIQYF.

This clone has only a few counts. The chain has TRBV6-1 and TRBJ2-7; perhaps TRBD2 as D (7 bases). Germline V gene data show CDR1 as MNHNS and CDR2 as SASEGT. The CDR3 consists of 16 residues. V shed 0 bases and J shed 3 bases, with 15 bases lying between them. The CDR3 DNA is TGTGCCAGCAGTGAAGCCGAGAGGGAGGGACACTACGAGCAGTACTTC. This sequence encodes CASSEAEREGHYEQYF.

This clone was found once. The rearrangement joins TRBV28 to TRBJ1-2, with D tentatively TRBD1 (6 bases). The CDR3 is made up of 15 amino acids. The germline gives CDR1 MDHEN, CDR2 SYDVKM. V was shortened by 3 bases and J by 8 bases, with 19 bases between the two germline ends. The CDR3 DNA sequence: TGTGCCAGCAGTTTTATGTCAGGGACATCTCACGGCTACACCTTC. It codes for CASSFMSGTSHGYTF.

CDR3 residues: CATSRELGFMVEAFF. The CDR3 DNA follows: TGTGCCACCAGCAGAGAACTTGGTTTCATGGTGGAAGCTTTCTTT. The gene calls are TRBV15 and TRBJ1-1; D uncertain. Germline assignment: CDR1 LNHNV and CDR2 YYDKDF (reference sequence). V lost 0 bases, J lost 8 bases, and 16 bases lay in between. This CDR3 spans 15 amino acids.

This chain links TRBV7-2 with TRBJ2-1; 9 bases line up with TRBD2. The germline V gene encodes CDR1 SGHTA and CDR2 FQGNSA. Trimming cost V 2 bases and J 2 bases; bases outside gene matches: 4. CDR3 size: 16 residues. The CDR3 sequence: CASSLRGTSPYNEQFF. As DNA, the CDR3 is TGTGCCAGCAGCTTAAGGGGGACTAGCCCCTACAATGAGCAGTTCTTC.

The chain joins TRBV27 to TRBJ2-7, with TRBD2 matching 7 bases. With 7 bases clipped from V and 4 bases from J, the junction kept 16 bases outside the gene matches. This CDR3 has 16 amino acids. Germline loops: CDR1 MNHEY, CDR2 SMNVEV (reference sequence). Here the CDR3 reads CASTTRGTGGIYEQYF. In DNA, the CDR3 is TGTGCCAGCACCACTCGAGGGACGGGAGGAATTTACGAGCAGTACTTC.

The chain links TRBV2 to TRBJ1-5, with 9 positions matching TRBD1. V shed 6 bases, J shed 6 bases, and the junction held 6 bases outside the gene matches. CDR3 size: 14 residues. Germline values: CDR1 SNHLY, CDR2 FYNNEI. CDR3 amino acids: CASSQDRGGQPQHF. For the CDR3, the DNA is TGTGCCAGCAGCCAAGACAGGGGGGGTCAGCCCCAGCATTTT.

In the case of this clone: The junction departs from germline at one end; a sequencing error may be responsible. The chain joins TRBV5-1 to TRBJ2-1, with TRBD2 matching over 12 bases. This CDR3 has 15 amino acids. The germline V gene has CDR1 SGHRS and CDR2 YFSETQ. CDR3 in DNA: TGCGCCAGCGGCTTCCGACTAGCGGGAGCACAAGAGCAGTTCTTC. It translates to CASGFRLAGAQEQFF.

V usage is TRBV11-1 and J usage is TRBJ2-4; 7 bases are shared with TRBD1. Germline values: CDR1 SGHAT, CDR2 FQDESV (reference sequence). The CDR3 covers 13 residues. V lost 5 bases, J lost 7 bases, and 5 bases stayed unmatched. CDR3 protein: CASSTLTGNIQYF. The CDR3 bases are TGTGCCAGCAGCACCTTGACAGGGAACATTCAGTACTTC.

The rearrangement uses TRBV10-3 and TRBJ2-7; tentatively, D is TRBD1 (6 bases). The CDR3 runs to 13 residues. The V gene's germline CDR1 is ENHRY and CDR2 SYGVKD. V lost 7 bases and J lost 2, with 12 bases in between. Here the CDR3 DNA reads TGTGCCATCACCCGGGACACAACCTACGAGCAGTACTTC. Protein: CAITRDTTYEQYF.

The chain is built from TRBV9 and TRBJ1-3; D is possibly TRBD1 (5 bases). Germline CDR1 and CDR2: SGDLS and YYNGEE. This CDR3 spans 17 amino acids. Between the trimmed V and J ends, which lost 1 base and 2 bases, there was a span of 16 bases. The CDR3 DNA reads TGTGCCAGCAGCGTATCCGGGGGGACGAGTCCTGGAAACACCATATATTTT. It yields the protein CASSVSGGTSPGNTIYF.